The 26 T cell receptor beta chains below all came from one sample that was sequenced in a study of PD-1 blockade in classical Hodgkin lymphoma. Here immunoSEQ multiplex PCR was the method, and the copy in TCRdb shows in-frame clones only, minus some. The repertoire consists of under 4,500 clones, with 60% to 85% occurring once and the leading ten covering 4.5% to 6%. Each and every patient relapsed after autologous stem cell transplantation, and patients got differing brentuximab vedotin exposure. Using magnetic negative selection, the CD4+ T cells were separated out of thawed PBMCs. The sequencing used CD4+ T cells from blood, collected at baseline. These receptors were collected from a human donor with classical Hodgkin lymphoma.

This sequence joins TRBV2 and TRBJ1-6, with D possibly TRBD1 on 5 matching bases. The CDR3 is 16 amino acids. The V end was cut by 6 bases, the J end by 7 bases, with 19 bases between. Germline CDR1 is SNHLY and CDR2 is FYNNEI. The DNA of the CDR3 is TGTGCCAGCAGCCCGAGGGTTGGGGGGGGGAATTCACCCCTCCACTTT. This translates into CASSPRVGGGNSPLHF.

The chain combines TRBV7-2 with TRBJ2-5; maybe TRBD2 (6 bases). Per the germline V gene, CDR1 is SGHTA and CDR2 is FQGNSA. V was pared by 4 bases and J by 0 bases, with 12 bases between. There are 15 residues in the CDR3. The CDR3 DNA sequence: TGTGCCAGCAGCTCCCTAGCGTGGTACCAAGAGACCCAGTACTTC. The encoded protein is CASSSLAWYQETQYF.

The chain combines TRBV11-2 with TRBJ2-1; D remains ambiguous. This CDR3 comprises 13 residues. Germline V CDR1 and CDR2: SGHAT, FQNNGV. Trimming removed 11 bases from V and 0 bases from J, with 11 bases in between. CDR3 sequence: CASRLGSYNEQFF. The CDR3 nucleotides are TGTGCCTCCCGCCTGGGCTCCTACAATGAGCAGTTCTTC.

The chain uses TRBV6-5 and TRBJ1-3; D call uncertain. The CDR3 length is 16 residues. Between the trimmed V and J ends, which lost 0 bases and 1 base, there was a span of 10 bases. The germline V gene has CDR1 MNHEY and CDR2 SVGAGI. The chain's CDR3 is CASSYSIPGSGNTIYF. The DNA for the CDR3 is TGTGCCAGCAGTTACTCGATTCCCGGGTCTGGAAACACCATATATTTT.

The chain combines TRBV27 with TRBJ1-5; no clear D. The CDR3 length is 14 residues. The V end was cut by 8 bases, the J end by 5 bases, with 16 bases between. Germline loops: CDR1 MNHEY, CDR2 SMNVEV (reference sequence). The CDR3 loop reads CASSPQGSYQPQHF. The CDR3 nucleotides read TGTGCCAGCTCTCCTCAAGGTTCGTATCAGCCCCAGCATTTT.

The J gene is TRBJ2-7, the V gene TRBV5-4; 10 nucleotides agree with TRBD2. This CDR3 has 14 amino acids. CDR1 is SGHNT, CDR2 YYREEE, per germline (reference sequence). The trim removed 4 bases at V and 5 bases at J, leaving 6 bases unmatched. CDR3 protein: CASSPYLAGDEQYF. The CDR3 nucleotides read TGTGCCAGCAGCCCCTACCTAGCGGGGGACGAGCAGTACTTC. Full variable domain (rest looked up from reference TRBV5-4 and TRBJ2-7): ETGVTQSPTHLIKTRGQQVTLRCSSQSGHNTVSWYQQALGQGPQFIFQYYREEENGRGNFPPRFSGLQFPNYSSELNVNALELDDSALYLCASSPYLAGDEQYFGPGTRLTVT.

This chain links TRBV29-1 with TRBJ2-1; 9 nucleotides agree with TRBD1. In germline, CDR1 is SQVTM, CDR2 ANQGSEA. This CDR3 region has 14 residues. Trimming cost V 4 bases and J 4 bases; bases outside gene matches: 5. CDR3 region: CSVGTGALYNEQFF. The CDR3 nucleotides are TGCAGCGTTGGGACAGGGGCCCTATACAATGAGCAGTTCTTC.

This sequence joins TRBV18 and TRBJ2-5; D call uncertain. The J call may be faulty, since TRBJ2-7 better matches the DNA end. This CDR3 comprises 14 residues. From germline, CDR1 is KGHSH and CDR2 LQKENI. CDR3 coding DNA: TGTGCCAGCTCACCACTTCCAGGACCCTACGAGCAGTACTTC. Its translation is CASSPLPGPYEQYF.

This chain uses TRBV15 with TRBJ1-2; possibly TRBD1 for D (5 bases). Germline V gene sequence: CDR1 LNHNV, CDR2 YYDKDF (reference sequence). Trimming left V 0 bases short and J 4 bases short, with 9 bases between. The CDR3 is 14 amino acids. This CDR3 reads CATSRDGGSYGYTF. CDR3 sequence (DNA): TGTGCCACCAGCAGAGATGGGGGAAGCTATGGCTACACCTTC.

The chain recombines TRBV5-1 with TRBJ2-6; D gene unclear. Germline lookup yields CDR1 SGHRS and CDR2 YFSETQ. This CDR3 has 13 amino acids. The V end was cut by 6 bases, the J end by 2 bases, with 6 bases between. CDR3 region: CASTKPGANVLTF. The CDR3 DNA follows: TGCGCCAGCACGAAGCCTGGGGCCAACGTCCTGACTTTC.

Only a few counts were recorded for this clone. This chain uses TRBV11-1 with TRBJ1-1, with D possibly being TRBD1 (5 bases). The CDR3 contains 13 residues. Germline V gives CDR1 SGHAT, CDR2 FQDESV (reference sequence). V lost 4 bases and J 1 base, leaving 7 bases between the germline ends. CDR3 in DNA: TGTGCCAGCAGCTCCCAGGGGAACACTGAAGCTTTCTTT. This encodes CASSSQGNTEAFF. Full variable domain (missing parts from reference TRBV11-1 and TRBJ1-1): EAEVAQSPRYKITEKSQAVAFWCDPISGHATLYWYRQILGQGPELLVQFQDESVVDDSQLPKDRFSAERLKGVDSTLKIQPAELGDSAMYLCASSSQGNTEAFFGQGTRLTVV.

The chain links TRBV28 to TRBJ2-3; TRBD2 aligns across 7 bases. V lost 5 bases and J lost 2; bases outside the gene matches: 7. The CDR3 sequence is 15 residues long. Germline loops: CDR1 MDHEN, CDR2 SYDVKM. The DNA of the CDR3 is TGTGCCAGCAGTCCCCCTAGCGGTCTCACAGATACGCAGTATTTT. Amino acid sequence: CASSPPSGLTDTQYF.

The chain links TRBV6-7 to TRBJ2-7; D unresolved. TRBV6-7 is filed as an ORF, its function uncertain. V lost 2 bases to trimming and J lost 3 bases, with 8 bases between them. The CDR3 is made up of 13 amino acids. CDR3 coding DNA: TGTGCCAGCAGTTACGGGGAAAACTACGAGCAGTACGTC. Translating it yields CASSYGENYEQYV.

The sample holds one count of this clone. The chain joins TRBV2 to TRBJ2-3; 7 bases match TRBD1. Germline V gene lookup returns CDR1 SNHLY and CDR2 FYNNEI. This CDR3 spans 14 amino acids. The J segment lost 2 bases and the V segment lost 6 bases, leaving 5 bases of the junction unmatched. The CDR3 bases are TGTGCCAGCAGCCTAGGGGGCGTCACAGATACGCAGTATTTT. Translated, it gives CASSLGGVTDTQYF.

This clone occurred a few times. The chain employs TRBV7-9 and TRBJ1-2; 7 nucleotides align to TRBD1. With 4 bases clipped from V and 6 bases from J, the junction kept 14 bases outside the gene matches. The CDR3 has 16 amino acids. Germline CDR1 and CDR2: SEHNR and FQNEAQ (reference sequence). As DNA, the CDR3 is TGTGCCAGCAGCTCAAGGACAGGCGGGATTTCGGATGGCTACACCTTC. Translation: CASSSRTGGISDGYTF. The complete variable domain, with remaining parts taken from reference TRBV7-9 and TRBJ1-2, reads DTGVSQNPRHKITKRGQNVTFRCDPISEHNRLYWYRQTLGQGPEFLTYFQNEAQLEKSRLLSDRFSAERPKGSFSTLEIQRTEQGDSAMYLCASSSRTGGISDGYTFGSGTRLTVV.

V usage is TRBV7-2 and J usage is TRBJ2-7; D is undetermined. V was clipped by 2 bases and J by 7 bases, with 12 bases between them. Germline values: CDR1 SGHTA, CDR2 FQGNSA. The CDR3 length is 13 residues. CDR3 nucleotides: TGTGCCAGCAGCTTACCCACTCAGTTTGAGCAGTACTTC. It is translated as CASSLPTQFEQYF.

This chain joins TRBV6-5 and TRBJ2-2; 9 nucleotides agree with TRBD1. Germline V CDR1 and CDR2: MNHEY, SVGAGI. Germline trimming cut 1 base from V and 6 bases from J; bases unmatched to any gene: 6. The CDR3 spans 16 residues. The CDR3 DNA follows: TGTGCCAGCAGTTACTGGGACAGGGTGTGGGCCGGGGAGCTGTTTTTT. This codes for CASSYWDRVWAGELFF.

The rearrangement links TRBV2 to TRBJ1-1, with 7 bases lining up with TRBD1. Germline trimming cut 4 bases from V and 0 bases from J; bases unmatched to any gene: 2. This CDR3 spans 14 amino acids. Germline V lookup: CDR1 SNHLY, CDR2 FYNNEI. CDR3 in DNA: TGTGCCAGCAGTGGACAGGGTATGAACACTGAAGCTTTCTTT. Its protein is CASSGQGMNTEAFF.

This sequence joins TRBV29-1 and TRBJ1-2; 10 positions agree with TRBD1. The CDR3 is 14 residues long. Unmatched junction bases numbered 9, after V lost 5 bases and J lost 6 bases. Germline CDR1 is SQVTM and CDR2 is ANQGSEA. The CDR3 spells CSVLGGQGLNGYTF. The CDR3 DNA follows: TGCAGCGTTCTGGGGGGACAGGGGTTGAATGGCTACACCTTC.

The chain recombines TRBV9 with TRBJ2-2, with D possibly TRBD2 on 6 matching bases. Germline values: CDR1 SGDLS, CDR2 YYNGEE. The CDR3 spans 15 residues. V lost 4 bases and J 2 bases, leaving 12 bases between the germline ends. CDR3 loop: CASSRGAGNTGELFF. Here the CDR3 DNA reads TGTGCCAGCAGCCGCGGGGCAGGCAACACCGGGGAGCTGTTTTTT.

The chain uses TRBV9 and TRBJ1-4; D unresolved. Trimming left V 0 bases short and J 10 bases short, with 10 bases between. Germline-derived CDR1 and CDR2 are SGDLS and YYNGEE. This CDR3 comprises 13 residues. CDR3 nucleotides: TGTGCCAGCAGCGTAGATCCGGAAGGAAAACTGTTTTTT. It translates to CASSVDPEGKLFF.

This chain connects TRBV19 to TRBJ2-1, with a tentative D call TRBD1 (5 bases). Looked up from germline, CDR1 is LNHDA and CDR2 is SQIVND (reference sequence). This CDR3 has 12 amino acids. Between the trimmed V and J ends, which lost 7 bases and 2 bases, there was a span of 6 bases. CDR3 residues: CASKGTYNEQFF. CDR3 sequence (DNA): TGTGCCAGTAAGGGGACCTACAATGAGCAGTTCTTC.

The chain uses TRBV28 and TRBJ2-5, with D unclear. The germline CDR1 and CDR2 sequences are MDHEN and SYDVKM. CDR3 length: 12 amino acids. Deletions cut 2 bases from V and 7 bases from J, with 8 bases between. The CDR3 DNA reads TGTGCCAGCAGTTTACCCCCAGGGACCCAGTACTTC. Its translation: CASSLPPGTQYF.

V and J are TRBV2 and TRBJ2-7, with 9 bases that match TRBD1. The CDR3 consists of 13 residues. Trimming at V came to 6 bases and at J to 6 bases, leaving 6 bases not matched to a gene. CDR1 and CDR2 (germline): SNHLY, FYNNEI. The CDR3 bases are TGTGCCAGCAGGGAGACAGGGGGTCCCGAGCAGTACGTC. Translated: CASRETGGPEQYV.

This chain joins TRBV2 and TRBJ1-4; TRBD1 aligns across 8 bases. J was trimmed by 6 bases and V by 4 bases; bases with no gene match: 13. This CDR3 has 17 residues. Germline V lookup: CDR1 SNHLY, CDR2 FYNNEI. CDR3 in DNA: TGTGCCAGCAGTGGGGACAGGTCCCCCCCATATCATGAAAAACTGTTTTTT. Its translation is CASSGDRSPPYHEKLFF.

The CDR3 here is CASSEATDLGEQYV. The CDR3 region has the DNA TGTGCCAGCAGTGAAGCGACGGACTTGGGAGAGCAGTACGTC. The V call is TRBV2, the J call TRBJ2-7, with D possibly TRBD2 on 5 matching bases. The CDR3 has 14 amino acids. Germline V lookup: CDR1 SNHLY, CDR2 FYNNEI. Trimming took off 0 bases at V and 7 bases at J, with 13 bases between the two ends.